This T cell receptor beta chain originates from a study of molecular identifiers for immune sequencing clone quantification. Across the whole study: With replicates, the RNA of about 21,000 or 97,000 naive CD8 cells was split five ways and four were sequenced.

Listed TCR primers and previously described methods were used for bulk TCR libraries. TCRdb ran MiXCR on the PCR reads and lists one entry per CDR3 protein. The sample carries over 85,000 distinct CDR3 sequences, 20% to 30% recorded once. Study-level results: Clones exceeding 20 RNA copies carried over 99% of effector molecules but under 1% of naive-cell molecules.

Note on this clonotype: Antigen specificity is unknown.

Naive CD8 T cells underwent sorting with the CD8+CD4-CCR7+CD45RA+ definition. This CDR3 is 16 amino acids long. V was shortened by 2 bases and J by 0 bases, with 10 bases between the two germline ends. Germline lookup yields CDR1 ENHRY and CDR2 SYGVKD. The sequenced material came from naive CD8+ T cells from blood, with Jurkat cell RNA spiked in. Stated subset: FACS-sorted CD8+CD4-CCR7+CD45RA+ naive T cells. The TCR was taken from a human donor in good health. Some libraries in this study had Jurkat cell RNA spiked in. The chain is built from TRBV10-3 and TRBJ2-2; D gene uncertain. CDR3 bases: TGTGCCATCAGTGAGGAGGATCCAGCGAACACCGGGGAGCTGTTTTTT. Protein sequence: CAISEEDPANTGELFF.